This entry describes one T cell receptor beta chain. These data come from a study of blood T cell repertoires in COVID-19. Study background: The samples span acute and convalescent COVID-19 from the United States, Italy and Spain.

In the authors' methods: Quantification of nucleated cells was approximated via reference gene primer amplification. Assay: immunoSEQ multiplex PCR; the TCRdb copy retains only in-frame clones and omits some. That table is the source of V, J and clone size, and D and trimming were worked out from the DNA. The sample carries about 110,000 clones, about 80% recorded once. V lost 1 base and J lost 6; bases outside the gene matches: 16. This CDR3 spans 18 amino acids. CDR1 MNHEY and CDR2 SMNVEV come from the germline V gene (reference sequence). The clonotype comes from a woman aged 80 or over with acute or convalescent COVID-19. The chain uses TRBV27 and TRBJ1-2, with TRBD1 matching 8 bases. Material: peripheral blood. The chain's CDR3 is CASSLLRGTGATLNGYTF. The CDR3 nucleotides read TGTGCCAGCAGTTTATTAAGGGGGACAGGCGCCACACTAAATGGCTACACCTTC.